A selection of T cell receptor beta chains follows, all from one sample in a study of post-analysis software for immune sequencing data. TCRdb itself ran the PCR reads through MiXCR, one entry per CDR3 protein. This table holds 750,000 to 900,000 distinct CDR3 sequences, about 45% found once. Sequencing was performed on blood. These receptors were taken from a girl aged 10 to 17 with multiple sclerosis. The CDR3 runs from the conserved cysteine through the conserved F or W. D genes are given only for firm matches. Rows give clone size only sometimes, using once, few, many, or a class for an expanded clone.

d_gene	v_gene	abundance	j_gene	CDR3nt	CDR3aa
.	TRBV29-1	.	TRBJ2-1	TGCAGCGTTGAAGATTTGGGGGCCTCCTACAATGAGCAGTTCTTC	CSVEDLGASYNEQFF
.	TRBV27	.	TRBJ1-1	TGTGCCAGCAGTACCCTGGGAACAAGTGAAGCTTTCTTT	CASSTLGTSEAFF
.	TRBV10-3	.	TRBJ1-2	TGTGCCATCAAGGGGGAGGGCTATGGCTACACCTTC	CAIKGEGYGYTF
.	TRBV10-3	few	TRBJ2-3	TGTGCCATCAGTGAAACAGGTGGCGGAAATACGCAGTATTTT	CAISETGGGNTQYF
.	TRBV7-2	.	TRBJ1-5	TGTGCCAGCAGCTTAGCGGGGCAGGGTAACAATCAGCCCCAGCATTTT	CASSLAGQGNNQPQHF
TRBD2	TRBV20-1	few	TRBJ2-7	TGCAGTGCTACTCCCCCAGTTAGCGGGAAGGCAAGCTACGAGCAGTACTTC	CSATPPVSGKASYEQYF
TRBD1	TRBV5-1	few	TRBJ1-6	TGCGCCAGCAGCTCGGGGACAGCCCGTGACTATAATTCACCCCTCCACTTT	CASSSGTARDYNSPLHF
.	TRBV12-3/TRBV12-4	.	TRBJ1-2	TGTGCCAGCAGTTTAGACCTTAGGGGCTATGGCTACACCTTC	CASSLDLRGYGYTF
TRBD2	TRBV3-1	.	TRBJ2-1	TGTGCCAGCAGCCAAGATTGGCTAGCGGAGGTGGTAGGGCAGTTCTTC	CASSQDWLAEVVGQFF
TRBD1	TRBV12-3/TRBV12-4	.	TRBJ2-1	TGTGCCAGCGGCAGGGGGTCGGGTGAGCAGTTCTTC	CASGRGSGEQFF
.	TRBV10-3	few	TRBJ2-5	TGTGCCATCAGTGAGTCGGTGGACCAAGAGACCCAGTACTTC	CAISESVDQETQYF
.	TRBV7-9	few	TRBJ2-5	TGTGCCAGCAGCCCCGCAGTAGCCTACCAAGAGACCCAGTACTTC	CASSPAVAYQETQYF
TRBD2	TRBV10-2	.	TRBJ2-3	TGCGCCAGCAGTGGACAAGCGGGACCGGCAGATACGCAGTATTTT	CASSGQAGPADTQYF
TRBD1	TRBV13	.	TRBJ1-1	TGTGCCAGCAACAGGGGGCAAACTGAAGCTTTCTTT	CASNRGQTEAFF